What follows is one T cell receptor (beta chain) and its context. TCRdb passed the 5' RACE reads through MiXCR, listing each CDR3 protein once. The sample contains 26,000 or so distinct CDR3 sequences, 5.1% of which appear only once. These data originate in a study of early T cells in non-severe SARS-CoV-2 infection. The CDR3 spans 13 residues. The germline CDR1 and CDR2 sequences are KGHSH and LQKENI. Trimming cost V 2 bases and J 3 bases, with 6 bases left between them. The sequence was obtained from an adult who was a healthcare worker with PCR-confirmed SARS-CoV-2 infection or an uninfected control (not recorded which). The chain combines TRBV18 with TRBJ2-3, with D possibly being TRBD2 (6 bases). The sequencing input was whole blood. In DNA form, the CDR3 reads TGTGCCAGCTCACCAGGGGGGACAGATACGCAGTATTTT. Its protein is CASSPGGTDTQYF. The full variable domain, its missing parts supplied by reference TRBV18 and TRBJ2-3, is NAGVMQNPRHLVRRRGQEARLRCSPMKGHSHVYWYRQLPEEGLKFMVYLQKENIIDESGMPKERFSAEFPKEGPSILRIQQVVRGDSAAYFCASSPGGTDTQYFGPGTRLTVL.